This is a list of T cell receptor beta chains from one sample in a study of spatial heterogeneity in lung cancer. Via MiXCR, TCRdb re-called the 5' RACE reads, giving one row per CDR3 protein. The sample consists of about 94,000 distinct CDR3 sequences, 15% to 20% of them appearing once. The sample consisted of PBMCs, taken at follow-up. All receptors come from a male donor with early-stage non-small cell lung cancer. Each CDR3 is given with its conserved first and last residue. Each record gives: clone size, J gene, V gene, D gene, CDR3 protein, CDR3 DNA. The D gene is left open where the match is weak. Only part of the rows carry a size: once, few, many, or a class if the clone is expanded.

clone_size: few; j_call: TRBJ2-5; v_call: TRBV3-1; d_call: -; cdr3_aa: CASSQETNRATGETQYF; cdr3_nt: TGTGCCAGCAGCCAAGAGACCAACAGGGCCACGGGAGAGACCCAGTACTTC
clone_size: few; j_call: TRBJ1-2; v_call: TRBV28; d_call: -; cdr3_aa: CASSSRSGALIHYTF; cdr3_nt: TGTGCCAGCAGTTCCAGATCCGGGGCCCTTATCCACTACACCTTC
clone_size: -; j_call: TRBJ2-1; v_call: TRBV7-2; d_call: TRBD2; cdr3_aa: CASSATSGSNGEQFF; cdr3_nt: TGTGCCAGCAGCGCGACTAGCGGGAGTAATGGTGAGCAGTTCTTC
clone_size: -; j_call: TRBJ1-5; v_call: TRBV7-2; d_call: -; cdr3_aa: CASSFGRRNQPQHF; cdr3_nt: TGTGCCAGCAGCTTCGGACGGCGCAATCAGCCCCAGCATTTT
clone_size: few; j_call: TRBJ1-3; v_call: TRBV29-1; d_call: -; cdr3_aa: CSVVDRSLGNTIYF; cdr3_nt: TGCAGCGTCGTCGACAGGTCCCTTGGAAACACCATATATTTT
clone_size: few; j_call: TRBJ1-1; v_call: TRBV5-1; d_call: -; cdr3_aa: CASSLGPANTEAFF; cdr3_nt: TGCGCCAGCAGCTTGGGACCAGCCAACACTGAAGCTTTCTTT
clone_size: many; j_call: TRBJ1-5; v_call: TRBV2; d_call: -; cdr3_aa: CASSGVTASNQPQHF; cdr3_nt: TGTGCCAGCAGTGGGGTAACAGCTAGCAATCAGCCCCAGCATTTT
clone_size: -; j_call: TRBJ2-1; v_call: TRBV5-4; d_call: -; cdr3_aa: CASSWGREQFF; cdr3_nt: TGTGCCAGCAGCTGGGGCCGTGAGCAGTTCTTC
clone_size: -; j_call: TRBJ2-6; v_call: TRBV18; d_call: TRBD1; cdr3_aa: CASFQQGAGANVLTF; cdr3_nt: TGTGCCAGCTTCCAACAGGGGGCTGGGGCCAACGTCCTGACTTTC
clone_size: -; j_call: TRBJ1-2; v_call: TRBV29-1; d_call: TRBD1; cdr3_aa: CSIRTGAGDGYTF; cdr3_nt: TGCAGCATCCGCACAGGGGCTGGCGATGGCTACACCTTC
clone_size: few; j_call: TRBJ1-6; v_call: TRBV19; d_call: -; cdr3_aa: CASSSSWGPSSYNSPLHF; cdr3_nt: TGTGCCAGTAGTTCTTCGTGGGGTCCAAGCTCCTATAATTCACCCCTCCACTTT
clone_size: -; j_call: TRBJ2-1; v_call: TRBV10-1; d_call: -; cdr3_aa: CASSSSSYNEQFF; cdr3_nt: TGCGCCAGCAGTTCCAGCTCCTACAATGAGCAGTTCTTC
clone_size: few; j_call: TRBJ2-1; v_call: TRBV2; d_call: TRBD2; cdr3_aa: CASLSGRSANEQFF; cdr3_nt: TGTGCCAGCCTCAGCGGGAGATCGGCCAATGAGCAGTTCTTC
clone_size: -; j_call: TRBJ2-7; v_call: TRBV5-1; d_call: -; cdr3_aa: CASSLDSGPYEQYF; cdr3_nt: TGCGCCAGCAGCTTGGACTCCGGCCCCTACGAGCAGTACTTC
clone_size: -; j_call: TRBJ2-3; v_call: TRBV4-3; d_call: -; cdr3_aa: CASSLSSDPSTDTQYF; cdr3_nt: TGCGCCAGCAGCCTATCCTCGGACCCCAGCACAGATACGCAGTATTTT
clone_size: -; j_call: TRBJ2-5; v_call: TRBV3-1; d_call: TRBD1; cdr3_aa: CASSLRTGGGETQYF; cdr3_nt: TGTGCCAGCAGCCTACGGACAGGGGGAGGGGAGACCCAGTACTTC
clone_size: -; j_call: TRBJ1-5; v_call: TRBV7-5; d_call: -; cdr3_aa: CISVSEALDGTGIGSQPQHF; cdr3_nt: -
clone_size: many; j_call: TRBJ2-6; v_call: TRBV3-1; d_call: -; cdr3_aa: CASSQGANGANVLTF; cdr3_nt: TGTGCCAGCAGCCAGGGTGCTAATGGGGCCAACGTCCTGACTTTC
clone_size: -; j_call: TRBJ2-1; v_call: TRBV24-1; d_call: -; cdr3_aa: CATSGGLNFDDEQFF; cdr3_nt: TGTGCCACCAGTGGGGGCCTAAACTTCGACGATGAGCAGTTCTTC
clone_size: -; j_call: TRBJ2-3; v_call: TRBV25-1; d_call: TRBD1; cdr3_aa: CASSSQNRGAADTQYF; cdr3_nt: TGTGCCAGCAGTTCCCAAAACAGGGGCGCAGCAGATACGCAGTATTTT
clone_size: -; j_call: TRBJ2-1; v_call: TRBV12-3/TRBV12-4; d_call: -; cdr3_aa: CASSFTLASVEQFF; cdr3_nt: TGTGCCAGCAGTTTCACACTAGCTAGTGTTGAGCAGTTCTTC
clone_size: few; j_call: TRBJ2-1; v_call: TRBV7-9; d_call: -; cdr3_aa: CASRLTTNEQFF; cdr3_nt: TGTGCCAGCAGACTCACTACCAATGAGCAGTTCTTC
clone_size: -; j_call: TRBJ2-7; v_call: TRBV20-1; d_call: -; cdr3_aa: CSASYSYEQYF; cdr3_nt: TGCAGTGCTAGTTACAGCTACGAGCAGTACTTC
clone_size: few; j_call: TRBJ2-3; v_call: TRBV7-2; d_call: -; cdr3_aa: CASSRSGNTDTQYF; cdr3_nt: TGTGCCAGCAGCCGCAGCGGAAACACAGATACGCAGTATTTT
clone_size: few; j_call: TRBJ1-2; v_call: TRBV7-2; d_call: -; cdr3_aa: CASSPQERSGYTF; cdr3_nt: TGTGCCAGCAGCCCCCAAGAACGTTCCGGCTACACCTTC
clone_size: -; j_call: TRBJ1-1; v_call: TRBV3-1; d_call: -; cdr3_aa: CASSQDSQVRTEAFF; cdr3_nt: TGTGCCAGCAGCCAAGATAGTCAGGTTCGCACTGAAGCTTTCTTT
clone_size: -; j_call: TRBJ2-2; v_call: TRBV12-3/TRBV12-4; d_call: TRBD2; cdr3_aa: CASRRTSGRGTGELFF; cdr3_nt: TGTGCCAGCAGACGGACTAGCGGGAGGGGAACCGGGGAGCTGTTTTTT
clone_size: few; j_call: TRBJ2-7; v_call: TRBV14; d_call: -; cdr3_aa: CASSHGTVEQYF; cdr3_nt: TGTGCCAGCAGCCACGGAACAGTGGAGCAGTACTTC
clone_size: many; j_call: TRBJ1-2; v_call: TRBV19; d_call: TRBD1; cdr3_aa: CASSPAGTGRNGYTF; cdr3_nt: TGTGCCAGTAGCCCCGCTGGGACAGGAAGGAATGGCTACACCTTC
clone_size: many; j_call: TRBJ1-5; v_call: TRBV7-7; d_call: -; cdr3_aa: CASSLAVGQPQHF; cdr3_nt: TGTGCCAGCAGCTTAGCTGTGGGTCAGCCCCAGCATTTT
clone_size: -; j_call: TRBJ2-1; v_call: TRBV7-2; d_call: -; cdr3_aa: CASSRRGPSSTFNEQFF; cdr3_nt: TGTGCCAGCAGCCGAAGAGGTCCTAGCTCCACTTTCAATGAGCAGTTCTTC
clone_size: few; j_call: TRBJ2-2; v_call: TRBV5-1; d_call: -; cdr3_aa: CASSLRLSNTGELFF; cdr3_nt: TGCGCCAGCAGCTTGCGGCTATCGAACACCGGGGAGCTGTTTTTT
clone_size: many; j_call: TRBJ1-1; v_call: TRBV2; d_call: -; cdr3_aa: CASSGADFGSAEAFF; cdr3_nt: TGTGCCAGCAGTGGCGCAGATTTCGGGTCCGCTGAAGCTTTCTTT
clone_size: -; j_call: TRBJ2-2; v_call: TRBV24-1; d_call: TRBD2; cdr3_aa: CATSDRDGTSVIGELFF; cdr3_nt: TGTGCCACCAGTGACCGAGACGGGACTAGCGTCATCGGGGAGCTGTTTTTT
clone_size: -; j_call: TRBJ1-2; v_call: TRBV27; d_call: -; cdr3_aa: CASRDQGSDGYTF; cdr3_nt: TGTGCCAGCAGAGACCAGGGTTCAGATGGCTACACCTTC
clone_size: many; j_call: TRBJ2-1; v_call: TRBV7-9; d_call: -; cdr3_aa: CASSLVLRGNLYNEQFF; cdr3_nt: TGTGCCAGCAGCTTAGTACTCCGGGGAAACTTGTACAATGAGCAGTTCTTC
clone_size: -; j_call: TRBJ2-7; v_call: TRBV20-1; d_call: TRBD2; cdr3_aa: CSAKTTSGSWDEQYF; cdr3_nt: TGCAGTGCCAAGACGACTAGCGGGTCTTGGGACGAGCAGTACTTC
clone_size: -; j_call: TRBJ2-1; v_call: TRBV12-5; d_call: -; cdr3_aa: CASGLGGLNEQFF; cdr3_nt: TGTGCTAGTGGTTTGGGCGGCCTTAATGAGCAGTTCTTC
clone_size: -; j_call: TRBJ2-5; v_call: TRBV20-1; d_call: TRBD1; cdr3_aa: CSANHRGRETQYF; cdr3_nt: TGCAGTGCTAACCACAGGGGGCGAGAGACCCAGTACTTC
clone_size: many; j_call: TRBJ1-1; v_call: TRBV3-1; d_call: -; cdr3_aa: CASSPTQDLNTEAFF; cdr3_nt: TGTGCCAGCAGCCCGACACAGGACTTGAACACTGAAGCTTTCTTT
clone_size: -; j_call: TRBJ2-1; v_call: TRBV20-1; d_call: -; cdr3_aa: CSARRAGSNYKVINEQFF; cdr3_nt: TGCAGTGCTAGAAGGGCAGGATCTAACTATAAAGTAATCAATGAGCAGTTCTTC
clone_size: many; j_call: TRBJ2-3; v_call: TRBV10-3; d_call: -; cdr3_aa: CAISESTGREKTDTQYF; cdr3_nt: TGTGCCATCAGTGAGTCCACAGGGCGGGAGAAGACAGATACGCAGTATTTT
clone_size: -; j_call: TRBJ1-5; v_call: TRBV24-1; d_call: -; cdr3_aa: CATSGSGADSNQPQHF; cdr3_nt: TGTGCCACCAGTGGGTCAGGGGCCGATAGCAATCAGCCCCAGCATTTT
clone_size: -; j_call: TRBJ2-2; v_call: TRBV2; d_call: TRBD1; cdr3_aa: CASSGQASNTGELFF; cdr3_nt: TGTGCCAGCAGCGGACAGGCCTCGAACACCGGGGAGCTGTTTTTT
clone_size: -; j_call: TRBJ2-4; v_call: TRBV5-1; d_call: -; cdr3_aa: CASSLESGWQNIQYF; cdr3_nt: TGCGCCAGCAGCTTGGAGTCAGGGTGGCAAAACATTCAGTACTTC
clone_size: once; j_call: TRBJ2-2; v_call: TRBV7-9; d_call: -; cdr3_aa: CASTHTNTGELFF; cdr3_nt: TGTGCCAGCACCCACACGAACACCGGGGAGCTGTTTTTT
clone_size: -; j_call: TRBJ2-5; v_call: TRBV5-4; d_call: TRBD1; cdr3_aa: CASSPGTGIYQETQYF; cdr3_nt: TGTGCCAGCAGCCCCGGGACAGGGATTTACCAAGAGACCCAGTACTTC
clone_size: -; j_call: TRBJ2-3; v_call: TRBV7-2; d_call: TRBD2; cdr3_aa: CASSLGAGLAYTQYF; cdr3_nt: TGTGCCAGCAGCTTAGGAGCGGGACTAGCCTATACGCAGTATTTT
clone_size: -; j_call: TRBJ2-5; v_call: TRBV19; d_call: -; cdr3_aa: CASSPTVPQETQYF; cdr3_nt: TGTGCCAGTAGCCCGACAGTGCCCCAAGAGACCCAGTACTTC
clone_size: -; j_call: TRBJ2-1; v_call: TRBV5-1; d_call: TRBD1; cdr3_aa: CASSWQGASSYNEQFF; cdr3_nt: TGCGCCAGCAGCTGGCAGGGGGCTAGCTCCTACAATGAGCAGTTCTTC
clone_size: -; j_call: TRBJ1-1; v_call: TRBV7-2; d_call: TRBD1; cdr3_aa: CASRPGQQNTEAFF; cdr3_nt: TGTGCCAGCAGACCGGGACAGCAGAACACTGAAGCTTTCTTT
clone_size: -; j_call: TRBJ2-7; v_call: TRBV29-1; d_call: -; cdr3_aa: CSASEETPRGKQYF; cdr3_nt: TGCAGCGCCAGTGAGGAAACTCCGCGAGGGAAGCAGTACTTC
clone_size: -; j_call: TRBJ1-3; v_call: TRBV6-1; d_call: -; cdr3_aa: CASIAASGNTIYF; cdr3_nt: TGTGCCAGCATTGCGGCGTCTGGAAACACCATATATTTT
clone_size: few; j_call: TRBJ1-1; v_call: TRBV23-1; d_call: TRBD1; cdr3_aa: CASSHLWGQGMNTEAFF; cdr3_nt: TGCGCCAGCAGTCACCTTTGGGGACAGGGCATGAACACTGAAGCTTTCTTT
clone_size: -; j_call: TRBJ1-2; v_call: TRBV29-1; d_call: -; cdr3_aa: CSGREGSYGYTF; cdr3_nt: TGCAGCGGGAGGGAGGGTTCCTATGGCTACACCTTC
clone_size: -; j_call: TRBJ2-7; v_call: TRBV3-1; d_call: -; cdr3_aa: CASSQDLMQYF; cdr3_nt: TGTGCCAGCAGCCAAGATCTGATGCAGTACTTC
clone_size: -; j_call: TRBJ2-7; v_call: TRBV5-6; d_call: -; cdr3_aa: CASTYLRGEQYF; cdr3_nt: TGTGCCAGCACCTACCTGAGGGGCGAGCAGTACTTC
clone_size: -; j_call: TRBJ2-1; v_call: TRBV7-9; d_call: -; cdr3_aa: CASSLDPRDEQFF; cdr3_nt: TGTGCCAGCAGCTTGGACCCGAGGGATGAGCAGTTCTTC
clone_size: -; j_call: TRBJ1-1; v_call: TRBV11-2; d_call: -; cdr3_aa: CASSLGSGQTEAFF; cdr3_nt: TGTGCCAGCAGCTTAGGATCCGGACAGACTGAAGCTTTCTTT